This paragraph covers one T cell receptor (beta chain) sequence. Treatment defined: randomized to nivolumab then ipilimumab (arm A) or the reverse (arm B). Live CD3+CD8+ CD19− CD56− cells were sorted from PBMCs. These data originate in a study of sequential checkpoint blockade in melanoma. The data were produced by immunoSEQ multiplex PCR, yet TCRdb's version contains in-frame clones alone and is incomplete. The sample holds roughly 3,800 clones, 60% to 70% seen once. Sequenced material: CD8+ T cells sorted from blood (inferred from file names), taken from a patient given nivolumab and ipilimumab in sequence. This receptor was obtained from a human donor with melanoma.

The CDR3 reads CASSGPGQGVDNEQFF. The CDR3 coding sequence is TGTGCCAGCAGTGGGCCGGGACAGGGGGTTGACAATGAGCAGTTCTTC. The chain combines TRBV6-6 with TRBJ2-1; 11 bases match TRBD1. The germline V gene has CDR1 MNHNY and CDR2 SVGAGI (reference sequence). V lost 5 bases, J lost 5 bases, and 8 bases stayed unmatched. This CDR3 comprises 16 residues.